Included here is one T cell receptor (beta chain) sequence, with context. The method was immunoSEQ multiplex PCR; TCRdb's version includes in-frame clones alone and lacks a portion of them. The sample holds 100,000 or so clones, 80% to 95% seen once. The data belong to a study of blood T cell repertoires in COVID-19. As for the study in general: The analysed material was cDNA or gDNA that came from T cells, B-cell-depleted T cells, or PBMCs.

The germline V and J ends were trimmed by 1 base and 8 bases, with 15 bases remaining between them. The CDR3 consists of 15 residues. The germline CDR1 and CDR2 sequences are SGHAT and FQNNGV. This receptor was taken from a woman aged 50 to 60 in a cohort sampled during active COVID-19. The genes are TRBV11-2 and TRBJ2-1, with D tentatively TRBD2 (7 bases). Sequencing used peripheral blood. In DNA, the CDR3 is TGTGCCAGCAGCTTAGCCATCGGGGGGCTGTATGAGCAGTTCTTC. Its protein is CASSLAIGGLYEQFF. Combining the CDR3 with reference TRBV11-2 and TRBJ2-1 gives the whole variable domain EAGVAQSPRYKIIEKRQSVAFWCNPISGHATLYWYQQILGQGPKLLIQFQNNGVVDDSQLPKDRFSAERLKGVDSTLKIQPAKLEDSAVYLCASSLAIGGLYEQFFGPGTRLTVL.